Shown below are 5 T cell receptor beta chains from a single sample sequenced in a study of cytotoxic CD8 clonotypes in ibrutinib-treated CLL. Profiling relied on immunoSEQ multiplex PCR, and the TCRdb table lists in-frame clones only, not all of them. The sample carries roughly 300,000 clones, 70% to 80% recorded once. Sequenced material: PBMCs, taken at disease progression, from a patient treated with ibrutinib. These receptors were obtained from a human donor with chronic lymphocytic leukemia.

The gene calls are TRBV10-2 and TRBJ2-1; 8 nucleotides agree with TRBD2. V dropped 10 bases and J dropped 8; count of bases not matched to a gene: 10. Per germline, CDR1 WSHSY and CDR2 SAAADI. The CDR3 extends over 13 amino acids. This CDR3 is CATAGTRPDEQFF. The CDR3 DNA reads as TGCGCCACCGCCGGGACTAGACCGGATGAGCAGTTCTTC.

The chain is built from TRBV18 and TRBJ2-1, with a possible D match to TRBD2 (7 bases). The CDR3 is 16 amino acids. The V end lost 0 bases, the J end lost 6 bases, and 15 bases lay between the germline ends. Germline CDR1 is KGHSH and CDR2 is LQKENI. The CDR3 loop is CASSPPLLGGPNEQFF. The CDR3 DNA sequence: TGTGCCAGCTCACCACCTCTGCTCGGGGGGCCCAATGAGCAGTTCTTC. Full variable domain (rest looked up from reference TRBV18 and TRBJ2-1): NAGVMQNPRHLVRRRGQEARLRCSPMKGHSHVYWYRQLPEEGLKFMVYLQKENIIDESGMPKERFSAEFPKEGPSILRIQQVVRGDSAAYFCASSPPLLGGPNEQFFGPGTRLTVL.

This chain uses TRBV11-2 with TRBJ2-2; D is possibly TRBD1 (6 bases). Germline CDR1 and CDR2: SGHAT and FQNNGV. This CDR3 spans 17 amino acids. V lost 4 bases and J lost 7, with 22 bases in between. CDR3 in DNA: TGTGCCAGCAGCTACGAGCCAGGGGAGAAACGGGACGGGGAGCTGTTTTTT. Amino acid sequence: CASSYEPGEKRDGELFF.

The chain carries TRBV15 and TRBJ2-3; maybe TRBD2 (5 bases). Germline values: CDR1 LNHNV, CDR2 YYDKDF (reference sequence). Trimming removed 3 bases from V and 0 bases from J, with 16 bases in between. This CDR3 has 17 residues. The CDR3 loop reads CATSRTFFSASTDTQYF. CDR3 DNA sequence: TGTGCCACCAGCAGGACGTTTTTTAGCGCGAGCACAGATACGCAGTATTTT.

The chain carries TRBV6-5 and TRBJ2-7; 8 bases are a match to TRBD2. CDR3 length: 15 amino acids. Losses at the gene ends were 5 bases for V and 3 bases for J; bases not matched to a gene: 9. Per germline, CDR1 MNHEY and CDR2 SVGAGI. For the CDR3, the DNA is TGTGCCAGCAGTCCACAGGGCGGGAGGTTCTACGAGCAGTACTTC. The encoded protein is CASSPQGGRFYEQYF.